This entry describes one TCR beta chain. J was trimmed by 6 bases and V by 5 bases; bases with no gene match: 12. Per the germline V gene, CDR1 is SGHVS and CDR2 is FQNEAQ. The CDR3 has 15 residues. Assay: immunoSEQ multiplex PCR; the TCRdb copy retains only in-frame clones and omits some. This sample carries 150,000 to 200,000 clones, 70% to 90% of them seen once, and the ten largest clones take approximately 3%. The sample belongs to a study of blood T cell repertoires in COVID-19. The chain links TRBV7-8 to TRBJ1-2; TRBD1 matches 7 bases. This receptor was taken from a man in his 60s with acute or convalescent COVID-19. Sequenced material: peripheral blood. CDR3 sequence reads: CASSPGQAVGNGYTF. CDR3 DNA sequence: TGTGCCAGCAGCCCTGGACAGGCAGTCGGCAATGGCTACACCTTC.